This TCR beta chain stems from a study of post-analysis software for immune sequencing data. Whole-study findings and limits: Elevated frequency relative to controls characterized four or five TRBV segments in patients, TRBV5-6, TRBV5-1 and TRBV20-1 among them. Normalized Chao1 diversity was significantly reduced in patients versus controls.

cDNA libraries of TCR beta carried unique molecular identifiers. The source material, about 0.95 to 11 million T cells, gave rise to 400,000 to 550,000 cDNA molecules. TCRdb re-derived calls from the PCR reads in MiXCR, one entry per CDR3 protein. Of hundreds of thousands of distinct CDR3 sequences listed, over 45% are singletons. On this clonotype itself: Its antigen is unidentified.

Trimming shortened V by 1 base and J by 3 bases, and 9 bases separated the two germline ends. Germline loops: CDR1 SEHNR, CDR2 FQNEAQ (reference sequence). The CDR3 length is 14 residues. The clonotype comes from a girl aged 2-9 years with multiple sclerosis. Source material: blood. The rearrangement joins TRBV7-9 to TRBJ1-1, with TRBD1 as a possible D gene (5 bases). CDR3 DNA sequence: TGTGCCAGCAGCTTAGGGGAAGGGGACACTGAAGCTTTCTTT. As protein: CASSLGEGDTEAFF.